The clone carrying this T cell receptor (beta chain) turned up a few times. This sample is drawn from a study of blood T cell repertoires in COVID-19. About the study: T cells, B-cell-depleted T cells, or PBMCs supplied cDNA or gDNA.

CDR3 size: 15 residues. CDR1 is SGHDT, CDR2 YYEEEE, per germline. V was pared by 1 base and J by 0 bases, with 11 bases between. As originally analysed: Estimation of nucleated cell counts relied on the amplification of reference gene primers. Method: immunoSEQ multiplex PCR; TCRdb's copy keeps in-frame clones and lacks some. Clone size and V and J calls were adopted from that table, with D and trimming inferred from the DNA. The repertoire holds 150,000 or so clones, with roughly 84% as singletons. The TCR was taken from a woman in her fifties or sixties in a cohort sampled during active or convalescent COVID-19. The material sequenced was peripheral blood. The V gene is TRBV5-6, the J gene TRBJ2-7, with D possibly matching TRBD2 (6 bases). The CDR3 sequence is CASSLWGEPSYEQYF. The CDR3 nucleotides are TGTGCCAGCAGCTTGTGGGGGGAACCCTCCTACGAGCAGTACTTC.